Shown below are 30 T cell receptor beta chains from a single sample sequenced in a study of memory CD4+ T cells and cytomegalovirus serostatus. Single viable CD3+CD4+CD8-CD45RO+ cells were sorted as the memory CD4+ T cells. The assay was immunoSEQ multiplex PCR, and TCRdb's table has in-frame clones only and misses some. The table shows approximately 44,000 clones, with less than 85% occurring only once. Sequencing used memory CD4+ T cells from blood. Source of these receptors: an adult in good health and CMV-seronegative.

CDR3 in amino acids: CASSISGGVSYNEQFF. In DNA, the CDR3 is TGTGCCAGCAGTATCTCTGGCGGAGTATCCTACAATGAGCAGTTCTTC. The chain employs TRBV6-4 and TRBJ2-1, with D unresolved. V was trimmed by 5 bases and J by 1 base, leaving 15 bases between them. The CDR3 covers 16 residues. Germline CDR1 reads MRHNA; CDR2 reads SNTAGT.

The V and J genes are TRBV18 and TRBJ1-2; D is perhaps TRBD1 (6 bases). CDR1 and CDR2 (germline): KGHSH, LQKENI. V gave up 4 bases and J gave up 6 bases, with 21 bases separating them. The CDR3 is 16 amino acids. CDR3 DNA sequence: TGTGCCAGCTCACAAAACAGCGCCACAGGGAGCCATGGCTACACCTTC. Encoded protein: CASSQNSATGSHGYTF. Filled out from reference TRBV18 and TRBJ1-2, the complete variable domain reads NAGVMQNPRHLVRRRGQEARLRCSPMKGHSHVYWYRQLPEEGLKFMVYLQKENIIDESGMPKERFSAEFPKEGPSILRIQQVVRGDSAAYFCASSQNSATGSHGYTFGSGTRLTVV.

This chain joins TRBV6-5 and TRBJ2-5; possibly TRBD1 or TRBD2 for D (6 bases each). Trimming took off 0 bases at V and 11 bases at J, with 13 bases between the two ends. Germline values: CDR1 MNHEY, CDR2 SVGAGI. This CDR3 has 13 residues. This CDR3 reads CASSYSTGGEQYF. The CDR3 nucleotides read TGTGCCAGCAGTTACTCGACAGGCGGGGAGCAGTACTTC.

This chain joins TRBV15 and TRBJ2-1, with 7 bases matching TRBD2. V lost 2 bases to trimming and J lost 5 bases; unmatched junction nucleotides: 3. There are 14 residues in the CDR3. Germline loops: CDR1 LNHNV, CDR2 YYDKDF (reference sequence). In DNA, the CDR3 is TGTGCCACCAGCAGACTCGGGACTAACAATGAGCAGTTCTTC. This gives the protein CATSRLGTNNEQFF.

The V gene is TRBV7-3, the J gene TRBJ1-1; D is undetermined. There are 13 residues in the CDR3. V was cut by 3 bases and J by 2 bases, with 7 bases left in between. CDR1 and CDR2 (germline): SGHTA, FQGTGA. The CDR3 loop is CASSFRANTEAFF. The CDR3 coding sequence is TGTGCCAGCAGCTTCCGGGCCAACACTGAAGCTTTCTTT.

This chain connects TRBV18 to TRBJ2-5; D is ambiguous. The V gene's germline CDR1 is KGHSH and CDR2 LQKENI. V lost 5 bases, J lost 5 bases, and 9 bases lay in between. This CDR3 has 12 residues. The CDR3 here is CASSISAETQYF. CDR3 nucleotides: TGTGCCAGCTCAATATCCGCGGAGACCCAGTACTTC.

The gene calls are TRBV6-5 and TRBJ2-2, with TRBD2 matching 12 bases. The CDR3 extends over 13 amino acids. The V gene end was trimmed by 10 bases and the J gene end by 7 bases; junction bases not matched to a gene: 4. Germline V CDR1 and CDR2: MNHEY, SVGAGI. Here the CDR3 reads CAIGTSGLGELFF. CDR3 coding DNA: TGTGCCATCGGGACTAGCGGGCTCGGGGAGCTGTTTTTT.

Here the CDR3 reads CASSLYRFISGNTIYF. The DNA for the CDR3 is TGTGCCAGCAGCTTATACAGATTCATCTCTGGAAACACCATATATTTT. The chain has TRBV7-8 and TRBJ1-3; D gene uncertain. The germline V gene has CDR1 SGHVS and CDR2 FQNEAQ. The CDR3 is 16 residues long. V lost 2 bases and J lost 0, with 11 bases in between.

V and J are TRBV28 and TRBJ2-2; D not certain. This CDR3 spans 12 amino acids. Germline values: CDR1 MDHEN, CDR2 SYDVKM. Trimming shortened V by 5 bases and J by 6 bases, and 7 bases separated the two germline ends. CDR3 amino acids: CASSLVPGELFF. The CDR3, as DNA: TGTGCCAGCAGTCTTGTCCCCGGGGAGCTGTTTTTT. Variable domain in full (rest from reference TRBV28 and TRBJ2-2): DVKVTQSSRYLVKRTGEKVFLECVQDMDHENMFWYRQDPGLGLRLIYFSYDVKMKEKGDIPEGYSVSREKKERFSLILESASTNQTSMYLCASSLVPGELFFGEGSRLTVL.

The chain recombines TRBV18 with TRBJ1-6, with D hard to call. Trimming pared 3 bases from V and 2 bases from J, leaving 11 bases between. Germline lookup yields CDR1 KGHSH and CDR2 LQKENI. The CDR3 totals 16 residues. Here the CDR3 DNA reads TGTGCCAGCTCACCGGCAGAAACAACCTATAATTCACCCCTCCACTTT. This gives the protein CASSPAETTYNSPLHF. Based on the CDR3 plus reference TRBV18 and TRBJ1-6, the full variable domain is NAGVMQNPRHLVRRRGQEARLRCSPMKGHSHVYWYRQLPEEGLKFMVYLQKENIIDESGMPKERFSAEFPKEGPSILRIQQVVRGDSAAYFCASSPAETTYNSPLHFGNGTRLTVT.

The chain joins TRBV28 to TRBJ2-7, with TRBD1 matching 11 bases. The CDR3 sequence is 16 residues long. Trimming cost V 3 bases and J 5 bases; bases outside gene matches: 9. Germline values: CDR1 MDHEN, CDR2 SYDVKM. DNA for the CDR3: TGTGCCAGCAGTTTGACGACCGGGACAGGGGGTGACGAGCAGTACTTC. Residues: CASSLTTGTGGDEQYF. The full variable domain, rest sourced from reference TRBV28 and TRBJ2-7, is DVKVTQSSRYLVKRTGEKVFLECVQDMDHENMFWYRQDPGLGLRLIYFSYDVKMKEKGDIPEGYSVSREKKERFSLILESASTNQTSMYLCASSLTTGTGGDEQYFGPGTRLTVT.

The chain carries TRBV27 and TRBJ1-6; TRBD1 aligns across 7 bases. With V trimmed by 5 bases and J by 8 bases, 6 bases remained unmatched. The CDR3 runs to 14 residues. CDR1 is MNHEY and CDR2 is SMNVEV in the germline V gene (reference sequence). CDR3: CASSLGQNYSPLHF. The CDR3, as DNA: TGTGCCAGCAGTCTGGGACAGAACTATTCACCCCTCCACTTT.

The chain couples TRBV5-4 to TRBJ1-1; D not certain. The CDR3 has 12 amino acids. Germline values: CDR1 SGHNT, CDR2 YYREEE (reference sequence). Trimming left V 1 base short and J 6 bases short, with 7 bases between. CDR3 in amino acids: CASSLRSAEAFF. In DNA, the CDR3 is TGTGCCAGCAGCTTGAGGTCCGCTGAAGCTTTCTTT.

CDR3 DNA: TGCGCCAGCAGCTCAAGACAGGGGCTGTACAATGAGCAGTTCTTC. Translating gives CASSSRQGLYNEQFF. The J gene is TRBJ2-1, the V gene TRBV5-1; 8 nucleotides line up with TRBD1. The germline V gene has CDR1 SGHRS and CDR2 YFSETQ. There are 15 residues in the CDR3. Trimming removed 3 bases from V and 4 bases from J; junction bases left unmatched: 6.

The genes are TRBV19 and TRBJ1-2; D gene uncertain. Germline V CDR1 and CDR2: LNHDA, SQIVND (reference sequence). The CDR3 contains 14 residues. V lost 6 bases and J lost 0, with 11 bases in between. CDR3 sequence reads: CASSTLGANYGYTF. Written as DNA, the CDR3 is TGTGCCAGTAGCACTCTTGGGGCTAACTATGGCTACACCTTC. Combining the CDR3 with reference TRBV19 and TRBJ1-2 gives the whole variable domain DGGITQSPKYLFRKEGQNVTLSCEQNLNHDAMYWYRQDPGQGLRLIYYSQIVNDFQKGDIAEGYSVSREKKESFPLTVTSAQKNPTAFYLCASSTLGANYGYTFGSGTRLTVV.

In nucleotides, the CDR3 is TGTGCCAGCAGAACCGGGACAGGGAAATGGGAGACCCAGTACTTC. Its translation is CASRTGTGKWETQYF. The V call is TRBV2, the J call TRBJ2-5; 9 nucleotides line up with TRBD1. The V gene's germline CDR1 is SNHLY and CDR2 FYNNEI. J was trimmed by 5 bases and V by 6 bases; bases with no gene match: 10. The CDR3 is 15 amino acids. Based on the CDR3 plus reference TRBV2 and TRBJ2-5, the full variable domain is EPEVTQTPSHQVTQMGQEVILRCVPISNHLYFYWYRQILGQKVEFLVSFYNNEISEKSEIFDDQFSVERPDGSNFTLKIRSTKLEDSAMYFCASRTGTGKWETQYFGPGTRLLVL.

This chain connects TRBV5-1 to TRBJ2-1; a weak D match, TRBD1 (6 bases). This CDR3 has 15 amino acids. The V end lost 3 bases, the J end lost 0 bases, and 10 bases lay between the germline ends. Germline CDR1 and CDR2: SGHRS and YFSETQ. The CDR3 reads CASSSTGSSYNEQFF. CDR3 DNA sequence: TGCGCCAGCAGCTCTACAGGGAGCTCCTACAATGAGCAGTTCTTC.

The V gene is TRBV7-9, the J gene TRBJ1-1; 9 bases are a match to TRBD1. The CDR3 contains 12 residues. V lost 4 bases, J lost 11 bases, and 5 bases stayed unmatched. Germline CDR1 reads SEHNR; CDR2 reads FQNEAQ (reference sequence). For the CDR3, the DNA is TGTGCCAGCAGCTCGAGGACAGGGGTGGCTTTCTTT. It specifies CASSSRTGVAFF.

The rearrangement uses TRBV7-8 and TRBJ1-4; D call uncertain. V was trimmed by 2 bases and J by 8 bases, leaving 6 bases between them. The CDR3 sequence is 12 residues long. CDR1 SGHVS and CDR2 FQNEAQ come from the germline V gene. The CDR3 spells CASSLSLEKLFF. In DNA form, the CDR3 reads TGTGCCAGCAGCTTAAGTCTCGAAAAACTGTTTTTT.

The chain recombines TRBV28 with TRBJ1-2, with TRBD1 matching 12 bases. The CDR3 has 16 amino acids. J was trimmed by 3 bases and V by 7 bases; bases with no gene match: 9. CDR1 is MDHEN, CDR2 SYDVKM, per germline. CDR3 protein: CASNKGTGGADYGYTF. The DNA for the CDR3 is TGTGCCAGCAATAAAGGGACAGGGGGCGCTGACTATGGCTACACCTTC.

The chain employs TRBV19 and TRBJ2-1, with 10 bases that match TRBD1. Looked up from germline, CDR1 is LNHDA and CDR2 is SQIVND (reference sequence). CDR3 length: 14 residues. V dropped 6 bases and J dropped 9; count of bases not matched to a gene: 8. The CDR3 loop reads CASRRTGGRSEQFF. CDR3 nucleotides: TGTGCCAGTAGGCGGACAGGGGGAAGGAGTGAGCAGTTCTTC.

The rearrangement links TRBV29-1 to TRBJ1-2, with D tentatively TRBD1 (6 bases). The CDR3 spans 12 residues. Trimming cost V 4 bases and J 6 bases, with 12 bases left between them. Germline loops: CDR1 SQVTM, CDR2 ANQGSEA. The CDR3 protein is CSVVQGGDGYTF. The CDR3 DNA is TGCAGCGTTGTACAGGGCGGGGATGGCTACACCTTC.

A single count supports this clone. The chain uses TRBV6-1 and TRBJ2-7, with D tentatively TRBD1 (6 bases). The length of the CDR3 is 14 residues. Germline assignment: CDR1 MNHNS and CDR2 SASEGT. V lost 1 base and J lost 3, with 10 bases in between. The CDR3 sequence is CASSEDGGGYEQYF. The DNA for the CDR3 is TGTGCCAGCAGTGAAGATGGGGGCGGCTACGAGCAGTACTTC.

CDR3 protein: CASSYSRVTEQFF. DNA for the CDR3: TGTGCCAGCAGTTACTCGAGGGTAACCGAGCAGTTCTTC. The chain carries TRBV6-5 and TRBJ2-1, with TRBD2 as a possible D gene (5 bases). The CDR3 spans 13 residues. Trimming pared 0 bases from V and 10 bases from J, leaving 10 bases between. Looked up from germline, CDR1 is MNHEY and CDR2 is SVGAGI.

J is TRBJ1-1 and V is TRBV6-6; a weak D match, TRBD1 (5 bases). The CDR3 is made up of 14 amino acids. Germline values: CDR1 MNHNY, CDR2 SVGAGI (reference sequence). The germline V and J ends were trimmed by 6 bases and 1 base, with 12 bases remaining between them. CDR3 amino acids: CASRVTGTNTEAFF. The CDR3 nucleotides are TGTGCCAGCAGGGTTACAGGCACGAACACTGAAGCTTTCTTT.

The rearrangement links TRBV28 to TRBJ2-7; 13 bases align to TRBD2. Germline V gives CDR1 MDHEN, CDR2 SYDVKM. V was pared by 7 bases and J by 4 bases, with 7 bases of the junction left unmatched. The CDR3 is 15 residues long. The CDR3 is CASTKLAGGIYEQYF. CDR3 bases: TGTGCCAGCACTAAACTAGCGGGGGGGATATACGAGCAGTACTTC.

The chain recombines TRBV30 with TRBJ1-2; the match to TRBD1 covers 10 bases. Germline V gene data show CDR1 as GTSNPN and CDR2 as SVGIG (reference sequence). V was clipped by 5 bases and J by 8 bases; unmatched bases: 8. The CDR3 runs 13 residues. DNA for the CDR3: TGTGCCTGGGCCCTGGACAGGGGGAAGGGCTACACCTTC. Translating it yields CAWALDRGKGYTF.

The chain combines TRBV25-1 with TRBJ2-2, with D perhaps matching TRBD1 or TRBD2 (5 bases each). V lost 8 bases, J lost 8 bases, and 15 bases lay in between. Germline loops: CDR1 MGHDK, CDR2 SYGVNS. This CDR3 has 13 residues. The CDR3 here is CASAEGRRGELFF. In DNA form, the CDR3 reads TGTGCCAGCGCCGAGGGACGAAGAGGGGAGCTGTTTTTT.

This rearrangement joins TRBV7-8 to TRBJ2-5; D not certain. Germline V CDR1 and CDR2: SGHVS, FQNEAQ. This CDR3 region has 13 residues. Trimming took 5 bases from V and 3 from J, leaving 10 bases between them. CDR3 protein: CASSPRLKETQYF. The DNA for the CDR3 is TGTGCCAGCAGCCCGCGATTGAAAGAGACCCAGTACTTC.

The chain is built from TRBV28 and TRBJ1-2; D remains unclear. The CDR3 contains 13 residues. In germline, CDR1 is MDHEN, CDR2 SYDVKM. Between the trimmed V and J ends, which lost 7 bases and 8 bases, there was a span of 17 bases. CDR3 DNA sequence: TGTGCCAGCACCCTTAGAGAGGTGAGGGGCTACACCTTC. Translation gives CASTLREVRGYTF.